The source of this T cell receptor beta chain is a study of response to subunit inactivated influenza vaccine (dated 2018 in TCRdb). About the investigation overall: Deep quantitative profiling of the T cell receptor repertoire was used in the study to follow responses to a trivalent subunit inactivated influenza vaccine.

From a lookup of the germline V gene, CDR1 and CDR2 are SQVTM and ANQGSEA. There are 13 amino acids in the CDR3, from cysteine to phenylalanine inclusive. Only the CDR3 DNA is retained, 39 bases long and in frame from the first base. V gives up 5 bases and J gives up 2 bases, and the segment between their germline ends measures 9 bases. This clonotype has only a few counts. The target of this receptor is not known. Base qualities were left out, and no much larger clone turns up one base away. Library construction relied on RT-PCR. TCRdb shows the sequencer as Illumina HiSeq 2500. The raw public reads went through TCRdb reprocessing: fastp at Q25, MiXCR clone calling, in-frame beta chains kept. Each CDR3 protein gets just one entry, which takes the most common genes and DNA from the rows behind it. This sample holds hundreds of thousands of distinct CDR3 sequences; 11% to 15% were observed only once. The top ten clones comprise around 7.6% of the sample.

Overall study outcomes, separate from this receptor: It was suggested by the authors that each seasonal influenza vaccination may recruit only a limited number of new T cells.

The receptor's source is a man over 45 who received an inactivated influenza vaccine. Donor details come from another sample of the same person, matched by shared clones. The sequences come from PBMCs from blood, collected roughly 15 days before vaccination. The receptor chain draws on TRBV29-1 and TRBJ1-4; the D gene lacks a confident call. DNA sequence: TGCAGCGTTATGGGGTCGACTAATGAAAAACTGTTTTTT. It specifies CSVMGSTNEKLFF.